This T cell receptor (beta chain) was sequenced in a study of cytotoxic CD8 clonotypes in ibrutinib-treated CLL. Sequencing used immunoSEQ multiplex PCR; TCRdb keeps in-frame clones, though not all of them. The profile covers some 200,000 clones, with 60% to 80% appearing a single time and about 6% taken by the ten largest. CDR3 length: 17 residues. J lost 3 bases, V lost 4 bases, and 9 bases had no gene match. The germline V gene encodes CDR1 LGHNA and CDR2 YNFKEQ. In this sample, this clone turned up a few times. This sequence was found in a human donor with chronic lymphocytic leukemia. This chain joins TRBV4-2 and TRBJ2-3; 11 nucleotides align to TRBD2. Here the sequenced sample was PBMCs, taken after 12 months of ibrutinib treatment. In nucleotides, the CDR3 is TGTGCCAGCAGCCCTGCAAGTGGGACTAGCGGTACAGATACGCAGTATTTT. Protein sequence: CASSPASGTSGTDTQYF.